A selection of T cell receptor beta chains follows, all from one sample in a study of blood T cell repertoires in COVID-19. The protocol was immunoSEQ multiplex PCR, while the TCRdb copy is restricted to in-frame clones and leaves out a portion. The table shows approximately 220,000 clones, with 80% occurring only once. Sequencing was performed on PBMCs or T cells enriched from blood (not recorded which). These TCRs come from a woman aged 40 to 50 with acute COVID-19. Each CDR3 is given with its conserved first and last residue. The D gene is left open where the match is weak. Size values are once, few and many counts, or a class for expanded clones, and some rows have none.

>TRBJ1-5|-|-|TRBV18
TGTGCCAGCTCACCACCTAACAGCCCAAATCAGCCCCAGCATTTT
CASSPPNSPNQPQHF
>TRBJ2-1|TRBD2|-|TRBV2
TGTGCCAGCAGTGAGACTAGCGGGAGTCGCAATGAGCAGTTCTTC
CASSETSGSRNEQFF
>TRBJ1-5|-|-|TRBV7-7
TGTGCTAGCAGCGAGGGAAGCAATCAGCCCCAGCATTTT
CASSEGSNQPQHF
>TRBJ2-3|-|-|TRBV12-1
TGTGCCAGCAGCTCCGACTCGAGGGGCACAGATACGCAGTATTTT
CASSSDSRGTDTQYF
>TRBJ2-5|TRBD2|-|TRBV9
TGTGCCAGCAGCGCCCATACTAGCGGCCAAGAGACCCAGTACTTC
CASSAHTSGQETQYF
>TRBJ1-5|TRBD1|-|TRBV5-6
TGTGCCAGCAGCCCTTCGGGACAGCTCGATCCCTATCAGCCCCAGCATTTT
CASSPSGQLDPYQPQHF
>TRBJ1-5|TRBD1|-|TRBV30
TGTGCCTGGAGTGGACAGGGTCATCAGCCCCAGCATTTT
CAWSGQGHQPQHF
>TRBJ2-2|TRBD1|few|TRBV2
TGTGCCAGCAGCGAAACCGGGACAGGGAACGGGGAGCTGTTTTTT
CASSETGTGNGELFF
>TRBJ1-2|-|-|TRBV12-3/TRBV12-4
TGTGCCAGCAGTTTCTTAGCGAGCTATGGCTACACCTTC
CASSFLASYGYTF
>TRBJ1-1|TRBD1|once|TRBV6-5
TGTGCCAGCAGTTCCTACAGGGGGGGCACTGAAGCTTTCTTT
CASSSYRGGTEAFF
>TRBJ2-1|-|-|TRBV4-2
TGTGCCAGCAGTAAGGGACTCTACAATGAGCAGTTCTTC
CASSKGLYNEQFF
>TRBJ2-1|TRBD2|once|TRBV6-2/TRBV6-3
TGTGCCAGCAGTTACGTCGGCAGGGCGCGGGGGAATGAGCAGTTCTTC
CASSYVGRARGNEQFF
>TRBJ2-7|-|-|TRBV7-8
TGTGCCAGCAGCTTTGTAAGGCTAGCGCTCTACGAGCAGTACTTC
CASSFVRLALYEQYF
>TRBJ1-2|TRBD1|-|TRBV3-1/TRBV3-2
TGTGCCAGCAGCCCGGGCTCACAGGGGGCGCGAGGCTACACCTTC
CASSPGSQGARGYTF
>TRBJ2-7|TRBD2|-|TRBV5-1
TGCGCCAGCAGCTTGGCGAGCGGGGCTGGGGAGCAGTACTTC
CASSLASGAGEQYF
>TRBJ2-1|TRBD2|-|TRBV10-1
TGCGCCAGCAGTGAGGCTAGCGGGAGGGCAAATGAGCAGTTCTTC
CASSEASGRANEQFF
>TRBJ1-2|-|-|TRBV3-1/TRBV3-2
TGTGCCAGCAGCCAGAGGTCCGGTTATGGCTACACCTTC
CASSQRSGYGYTF
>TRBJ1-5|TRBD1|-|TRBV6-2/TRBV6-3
TGTGCCAGCAGTTACCCGAAGGGGACAGTCAATCAGCCCCAGCATTTT
CASSYPKGTVNQPQHF
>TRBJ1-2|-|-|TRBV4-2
TGTGCCAGCAGCCAAGAGTTCGCAGATAACTATGGCTACACCTTC
CASSQEFADNYGYTF
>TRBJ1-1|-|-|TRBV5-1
TGCGCCAGCAGCTTCCAACGAGACACTGAAGCTTTCTTT
CASSFQRDTEAFF
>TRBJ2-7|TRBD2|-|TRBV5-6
TGTGCCAGCATTTTTGGTGTTGCGGGAGACCGAGGCGAGCAGTACTTC
CASIFGVAGDRGEQYF
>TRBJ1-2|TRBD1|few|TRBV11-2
TGTGCCAGCAGAAGGACAGGGGGCGGGGATGGCTACACCTTC
CASRRTGGGDGYTF
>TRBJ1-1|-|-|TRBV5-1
TGCGCCAGCAGCTTATCAGGGGTAAACGCTGAAGCTTTCTTT
CASSLSGVNAEAFF
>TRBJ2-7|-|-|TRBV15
TGTGCCACCAGCAGAGATCGGCAGGGCTACGAGCAGTACTTC
CATSRDRQGYEQYF
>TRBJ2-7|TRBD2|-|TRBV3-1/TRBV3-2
TGTGCCAGCAGCCTACGGACTAGCGGGGGGGTCAACGAGCAGTACTTC
CASSLRTSGGVNEQYF
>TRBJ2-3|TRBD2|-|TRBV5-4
TGTGCCAGCAGCTTGGGACTAGCGGGGGAGGTGGATACGCAGTATTTT
CASSLGLAGEVDTQYF
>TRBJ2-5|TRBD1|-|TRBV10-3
TGTGCCATCAGGGGGGGACAGGGAGAGACCCAGTACTTC
CAIRGGQGETQYF
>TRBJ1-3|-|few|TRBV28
TGTGCCAGCCGATCAAGACAGGTCTCTGGAAACACCATATATTTT
CASRSRQVSGNTIYF
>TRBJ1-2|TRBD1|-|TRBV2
TGTGCCAGCAGGGGGGACAGAGATCACTATGGCTACACCTTC
CASRGDRDHYGYTF
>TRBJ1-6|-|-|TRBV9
TGTGCCAGCAGCCCCCCCGGCAGGGCCAATTCACCCCTCCACTTT
CASSPPGRANSPLHF
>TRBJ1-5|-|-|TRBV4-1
TGCGCCAGCAGCCAAGATCACGGTACCCTTAGCAATCAGCCCCAGCATTTT
CASSQDHGTLSNQPQHF
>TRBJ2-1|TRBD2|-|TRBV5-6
TGTGCCAGCAGCTTGGTGTCTAGCGGGAGCAGGGGTGAGCAGTTCTTC
CASSLVSSGSRGEQFF
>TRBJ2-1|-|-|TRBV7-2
TGTGCCAGCAGCTTAGACGGGGTCTCGAACAATGAGCAGTTCTTC
CASSLDGVSNNEQFF
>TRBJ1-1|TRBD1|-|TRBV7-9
TGTGCCAGCAGCCCCGCCGGGACAGGGGTGGGGAACACTGAAGCTTTCTTT
CASSPAGTGVGNTEAFF
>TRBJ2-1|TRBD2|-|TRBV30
TGTGCCTGGAGTGTACTAGCGGGAGTAGGCGAGCAGTTCTTC
CAWSVLAGVGEQFF
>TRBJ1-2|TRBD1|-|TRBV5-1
TGCGCCAGCAGCTTGGGACAGGGGAACTATGGCTACACCTTC
CASSLGQGNYGYTF
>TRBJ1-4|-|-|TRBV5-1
TGCGCCAGCAGCCCAAGGACAGTGGACCTCACAACTAATGAAAAACTGTTTTTT
CASSPRTVDLTTNEKLFF
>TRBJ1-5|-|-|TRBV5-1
TGCGCCAGCAGCCCGGGAGGGGGGCCCCAGCATTTT
CASSPGGGPQHF
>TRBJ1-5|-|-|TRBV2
TGTGCCAGCAGTCCCGCCGGGGTGGCCCAGCATTTT
CASSPAGVAQHF
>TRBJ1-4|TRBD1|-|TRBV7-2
TGTGCCAGCAGCTCCAACAGGGGGCTTGAAAAACTGTTTTTT
CASSSNRGLEKLFF
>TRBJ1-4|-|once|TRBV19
TGTGCCAGTAGTATAGGAGGGACAACTAATGAAAAACTGTTTTTT
CASSIGGTTNEKLFF
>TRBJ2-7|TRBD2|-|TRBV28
TGTGCCAGCAGTTCCGGGACTAGCGGGAGATTAGGGGAGCAGTACTTC
CASSSGTSGRLGEQYF
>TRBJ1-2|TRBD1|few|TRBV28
TGTGCCAGCAGGACAAAGACAGGGGTTCAGGGCTACACCTTC
CASRTKTGVQGYTF
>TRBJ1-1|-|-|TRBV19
TGTGCCAGTAGTATAGACTCAGGCCACCCGTACACTGAAGCTTTCTTT
CASSIDSGHPYTEAFF
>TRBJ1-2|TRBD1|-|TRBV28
TGTGCCAGCAGTTTAACTGGGACAGGATATGGCTACACCTTC
CASSLTGTGYGYTF
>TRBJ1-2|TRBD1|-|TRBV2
TGTGCCAGCAGTGCATCTACAGGGGGGAATGGCTACACCTTC
CASSASTGGNGYTF
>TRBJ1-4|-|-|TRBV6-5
TGTGCCAGCAGGGGAACGGCGGGGGTTGAAAAACTGTTTTTT
CASRGTAGVEKLFF
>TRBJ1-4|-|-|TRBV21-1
TGTGCCAGCAGCGCCAGGGACAGCCTTAATGAAAAACTGTTTTTT
CASSARDSLNEKLFF
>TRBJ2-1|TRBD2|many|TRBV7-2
TGTGCCAGCAGCTTTTTAGCGGGAGGGAGGTACAATGAGCAGTTCTTC
CASSFLAGGRYNEQFF
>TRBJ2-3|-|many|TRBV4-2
TGTGCCAGCAGCCAAGAGGCTAGCCCGAGGACAGATACGCAGTATTTT
CASSQEASPRTDTQYF
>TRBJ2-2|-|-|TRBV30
TGTGCCTGGAGTGTAAGGGACTTCAACACCGGGGAGCTGTTTTTT
CAWSVRDFNTGELFF
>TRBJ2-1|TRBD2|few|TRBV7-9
TGTGCCAGCAGCTTAGGAGGCGGGGGGAGGGGCAATGAGCAGTTCTTC
CASSLGGGGRGNEQFF
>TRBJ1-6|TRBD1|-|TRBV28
TGTGCCAGCAGTTTAGGACAGGATAATTCACCCCTCCACTTT
CASSLGQDNSPLHF
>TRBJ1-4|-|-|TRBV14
TGTGCCAGCAGCCCGCGGACAGCGACACGAGCAACTAATGAAAAACTGTTTTTT
CASSPRTATRATNEKLFF
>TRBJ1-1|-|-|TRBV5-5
TGTGCCAGCACCAATCCCGACAGAGATCGGATCACTGAAGCTTTCTTT
CASTNPDRDRITEAFF
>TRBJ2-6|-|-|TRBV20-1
TGCAGTGCTACTGACAGGACTTACTCTGGGGCCAACGTCCTGACTTTC
CSATDRTYSGANVLTF
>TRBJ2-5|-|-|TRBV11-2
TGTGCCAGCAGCTCTCTCGGCATCGCCGGGGGACAAGAGACCCAGTACTTC
CASSSLGIAGGQETQYF
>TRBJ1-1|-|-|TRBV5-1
TGCGCCAGCAGCTTGCAGGGAGGGGAGAGCACTGAAGCTTTCTTT
CASSLQGGESTEAFF
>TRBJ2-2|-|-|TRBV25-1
TGTGCCAGCGGACAGACGAACACCGGGGAGCTGTTTTTT
CASGQTNTGELFF
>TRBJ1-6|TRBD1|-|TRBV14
TGTGCCAGCAGCCAAAGACAGGGCCAGAATTCACCCCTCCACTTT
CASSQRQGQNSPLHF